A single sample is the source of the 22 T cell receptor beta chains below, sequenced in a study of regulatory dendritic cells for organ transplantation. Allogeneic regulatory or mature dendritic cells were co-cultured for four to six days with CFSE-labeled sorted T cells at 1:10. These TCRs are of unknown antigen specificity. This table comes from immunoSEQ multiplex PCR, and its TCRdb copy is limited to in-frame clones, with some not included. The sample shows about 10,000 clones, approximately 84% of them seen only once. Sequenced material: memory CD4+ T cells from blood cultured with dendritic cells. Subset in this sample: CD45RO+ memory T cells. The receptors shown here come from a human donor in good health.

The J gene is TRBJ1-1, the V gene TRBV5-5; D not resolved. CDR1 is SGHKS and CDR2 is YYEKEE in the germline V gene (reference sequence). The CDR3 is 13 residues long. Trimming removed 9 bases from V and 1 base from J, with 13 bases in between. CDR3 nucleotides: TGTGCCACGCCGGCCGGAGCGAACACTGAAGCTTTCTTT. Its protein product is CATPAGANTEAFF.

The CDR3: CASSLGKGGEKLFF. DNA of the CDR3: TGCGCCAGCAGCTTGGGAAAGGGTGGTGAAAAACTGTTTTTT. The chain joins TRBV5-1 to TRBJ1-4, with D unclear. Germline CDR1 reads SGHRS; CDR2 reads YFSETQ. V lost 0 bases to trimming and J lost 7 bases, with 10 bases between them. This CDR3 has 14 amino acids.

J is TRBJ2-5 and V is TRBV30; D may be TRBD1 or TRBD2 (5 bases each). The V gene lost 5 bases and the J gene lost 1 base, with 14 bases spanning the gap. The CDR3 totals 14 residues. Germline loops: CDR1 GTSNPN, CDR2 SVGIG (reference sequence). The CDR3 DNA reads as TGTGCCTGGGGGACGTCAAGGCCCCAAGAGACCCAGTACTTC. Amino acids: CAWGTSRPQETQYF. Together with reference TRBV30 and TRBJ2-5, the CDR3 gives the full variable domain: SQTIHQWPATLVQPVGSPLSLECTVEGTSNPNLYWYRQAAGRGLQLLFYSVGIGQISSEVPQNLSASRPQDRQFILSSKKLLLSDSGFYLCAWGTSRPQETQYFGPGTRLLVL.

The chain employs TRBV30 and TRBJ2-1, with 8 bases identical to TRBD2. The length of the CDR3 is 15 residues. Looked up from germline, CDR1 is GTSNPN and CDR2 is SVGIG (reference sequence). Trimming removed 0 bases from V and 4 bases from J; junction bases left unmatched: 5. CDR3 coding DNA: TGTGCCTGGAGTGTAGCGGGACTAGAATACAATGAGCAGTTCTTC. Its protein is CAWSVAGLEYNEQFF.

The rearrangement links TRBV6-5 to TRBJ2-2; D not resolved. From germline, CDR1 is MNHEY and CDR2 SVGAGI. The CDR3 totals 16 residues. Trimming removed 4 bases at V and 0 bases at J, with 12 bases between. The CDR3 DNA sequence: TGTGCCAGCAGTTTTCTGGCAGCTTCGAACACCGGGGAGCTGTTTTTT. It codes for CASSFLAASNTGELFF.

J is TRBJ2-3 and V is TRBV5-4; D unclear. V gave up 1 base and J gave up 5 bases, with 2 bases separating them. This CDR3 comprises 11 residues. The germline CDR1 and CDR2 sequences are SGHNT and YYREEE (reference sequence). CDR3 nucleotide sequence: TGTGCCAGCAGCTTGAGAGATACGCAGTATTTT. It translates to CASSLRDTQYF.

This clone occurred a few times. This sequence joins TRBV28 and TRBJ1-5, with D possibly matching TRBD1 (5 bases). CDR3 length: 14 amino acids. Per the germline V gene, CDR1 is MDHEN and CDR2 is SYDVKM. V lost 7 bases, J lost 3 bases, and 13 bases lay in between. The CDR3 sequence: CASTRDGSNQPQHF. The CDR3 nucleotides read TGTGCCAGCACAAGGGACGGATCCAATCAGCCCCAGCATTTT.

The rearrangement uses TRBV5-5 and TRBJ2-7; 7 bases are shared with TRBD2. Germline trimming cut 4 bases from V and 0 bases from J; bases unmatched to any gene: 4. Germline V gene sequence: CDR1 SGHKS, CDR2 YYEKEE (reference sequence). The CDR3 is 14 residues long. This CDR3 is CASSLVAGSYEQYF. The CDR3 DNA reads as TGTGCCAGCAGCCTAGTAGCGGGCTCCTACGAGCAGTACTTC.

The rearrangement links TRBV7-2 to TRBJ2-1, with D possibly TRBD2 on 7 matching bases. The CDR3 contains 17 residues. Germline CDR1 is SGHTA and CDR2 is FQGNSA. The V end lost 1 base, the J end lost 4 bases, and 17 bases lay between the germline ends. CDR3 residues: CASSLVGGASGYNEQFF. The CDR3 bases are TGTGCCAGCAGCTTAGTTGGGGGGGCTAGCGGATACAATGAGCAGTTCTTC.

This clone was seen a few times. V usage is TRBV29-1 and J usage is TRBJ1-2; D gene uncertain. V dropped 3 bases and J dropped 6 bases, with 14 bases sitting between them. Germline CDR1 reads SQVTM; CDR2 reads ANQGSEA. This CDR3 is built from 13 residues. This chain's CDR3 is CSVDLAERDGYTF. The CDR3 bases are TGCAGCGTTGACCTAGCAGAGAGGGATGGCTACACCTTC.

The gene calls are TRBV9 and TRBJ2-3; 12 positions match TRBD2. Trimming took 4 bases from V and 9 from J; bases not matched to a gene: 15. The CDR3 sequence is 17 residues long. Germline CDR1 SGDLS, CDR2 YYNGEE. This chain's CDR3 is CASSPASGGVAGGTQYF. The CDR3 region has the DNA TGTGCCAGCAGCCCCGCTAGCGGGGGGGTGGCAGGGGGGACGCAGTATTTT.

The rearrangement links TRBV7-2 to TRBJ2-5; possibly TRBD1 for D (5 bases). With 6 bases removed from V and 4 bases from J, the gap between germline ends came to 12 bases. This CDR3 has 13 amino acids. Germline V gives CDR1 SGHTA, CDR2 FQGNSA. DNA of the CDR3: TGTGCCAGCAGGGTTGCAGGGCCAGAGACCCAGTACTTC. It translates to CASRVAGPETQYF. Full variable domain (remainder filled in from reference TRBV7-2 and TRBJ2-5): GAGVSQSPSNKVTEKGKDVELRCDPISGHTALYWYRQSLGQGLEFLIYFQGNSAPDKSGLPSDRFSAERTGGSVSTLTIQRTQQEDSAVYLCASRVAGPETQYFGPGTRLLVL.

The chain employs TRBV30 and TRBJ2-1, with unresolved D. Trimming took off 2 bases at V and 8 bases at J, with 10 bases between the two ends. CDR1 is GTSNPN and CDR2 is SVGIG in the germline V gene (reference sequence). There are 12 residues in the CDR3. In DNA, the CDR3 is TGTGCCTGGAGTTCAGCGTTCGATGAGCAGTTCTTC. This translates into CAWSSAFDEQFF.

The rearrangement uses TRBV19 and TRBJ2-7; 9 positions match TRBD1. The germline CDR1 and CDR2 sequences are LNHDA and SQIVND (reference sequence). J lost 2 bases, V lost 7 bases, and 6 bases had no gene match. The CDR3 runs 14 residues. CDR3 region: CASTLRQGAYEQYF. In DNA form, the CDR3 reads TGTGCCAGTACGCTTCGACAGGGGGCCTACGAGCAGTACTTC.

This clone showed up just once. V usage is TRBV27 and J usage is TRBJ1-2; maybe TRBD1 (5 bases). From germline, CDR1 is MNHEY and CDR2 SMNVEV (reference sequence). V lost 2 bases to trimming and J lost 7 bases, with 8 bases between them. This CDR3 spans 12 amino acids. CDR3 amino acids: CASSLGGVGYTF. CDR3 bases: TGTGCCAGCAGTTTAGGGGGGGTTGGCTACACCTTC.

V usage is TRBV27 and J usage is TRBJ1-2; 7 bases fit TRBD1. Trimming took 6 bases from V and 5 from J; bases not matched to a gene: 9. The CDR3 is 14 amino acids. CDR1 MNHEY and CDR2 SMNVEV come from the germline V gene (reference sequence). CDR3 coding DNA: TGTGCCAGCAGCAGAGCCGGGACAGATTATGGCTACACCTTC. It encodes CASSRAGTDYGYTF.

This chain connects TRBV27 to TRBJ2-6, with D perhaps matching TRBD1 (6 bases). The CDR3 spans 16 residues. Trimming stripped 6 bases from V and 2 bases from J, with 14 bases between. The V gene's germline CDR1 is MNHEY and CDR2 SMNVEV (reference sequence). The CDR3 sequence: CASRRQGRAGANVLTF. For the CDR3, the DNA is TGTGCCAGCAGGAGGCAGGGGAGAGCTGGGGCCAACGTCCTGACTTTC.

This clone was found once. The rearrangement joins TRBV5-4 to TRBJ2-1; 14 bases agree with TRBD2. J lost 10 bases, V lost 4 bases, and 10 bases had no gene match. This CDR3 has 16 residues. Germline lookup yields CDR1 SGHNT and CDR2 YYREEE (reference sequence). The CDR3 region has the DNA TGTGCCAGCAGCCATGCGACTAGCGGGGGGGCAGGGGAGCAGTTCTTC. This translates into CASSHATSGGAGEQFF.

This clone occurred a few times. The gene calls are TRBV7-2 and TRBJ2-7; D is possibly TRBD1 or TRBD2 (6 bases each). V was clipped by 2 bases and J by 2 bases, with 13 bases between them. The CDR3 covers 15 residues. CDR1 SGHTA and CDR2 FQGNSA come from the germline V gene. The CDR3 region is CASSLKEGVTYEQYF. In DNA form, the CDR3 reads TGTGCCAGCAGCTTAAAGGAGGGGGTTACCTACGAGCAGTACTTC.

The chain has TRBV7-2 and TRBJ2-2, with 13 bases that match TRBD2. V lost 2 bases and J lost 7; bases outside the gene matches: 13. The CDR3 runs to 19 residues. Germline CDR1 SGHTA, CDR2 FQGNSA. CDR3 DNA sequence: TGTGCCAGCAGCTTATCCCCACTAGCGGGGGGGCTGGATGGCGGGGAGCTGTTTTTT. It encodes CASSLSPLAGGLDGGELFF.

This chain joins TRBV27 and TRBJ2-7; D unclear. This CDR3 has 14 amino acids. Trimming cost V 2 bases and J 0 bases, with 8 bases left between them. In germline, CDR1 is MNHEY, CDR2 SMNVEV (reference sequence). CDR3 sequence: CASSLTKNSYEQYF. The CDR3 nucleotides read TGTGCCAGCAGTTTAACGAAAAACTCCTACGAGCAGTACTTC.

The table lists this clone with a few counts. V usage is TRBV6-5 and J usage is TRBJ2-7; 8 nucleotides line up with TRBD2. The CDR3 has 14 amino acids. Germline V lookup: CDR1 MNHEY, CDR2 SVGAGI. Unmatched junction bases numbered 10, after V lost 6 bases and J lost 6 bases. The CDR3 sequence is CASRIAGSGGEQYF. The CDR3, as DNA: TGTGCCAGCAGGATAGCCGGCAGCGGGGGCGAGCAGTACTTC.